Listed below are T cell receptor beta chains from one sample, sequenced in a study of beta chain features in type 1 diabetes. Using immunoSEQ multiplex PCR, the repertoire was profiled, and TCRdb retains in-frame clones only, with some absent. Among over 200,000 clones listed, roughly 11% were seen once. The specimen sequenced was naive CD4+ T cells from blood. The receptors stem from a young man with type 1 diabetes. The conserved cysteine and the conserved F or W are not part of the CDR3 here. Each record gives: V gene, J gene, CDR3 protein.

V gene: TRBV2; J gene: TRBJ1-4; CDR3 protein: ASTPGHANEKLF
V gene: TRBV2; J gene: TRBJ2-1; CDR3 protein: ASMADFSSYNEQF
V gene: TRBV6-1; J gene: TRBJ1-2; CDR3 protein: ASSEGARNYGYT
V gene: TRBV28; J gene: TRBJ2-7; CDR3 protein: ASRRERGYTYEQY
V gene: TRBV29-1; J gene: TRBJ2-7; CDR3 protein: SVENRGYEQY
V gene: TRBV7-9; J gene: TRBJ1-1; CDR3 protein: ATNNRGNTEAF
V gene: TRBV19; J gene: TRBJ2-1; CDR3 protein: ASSISGSEQF
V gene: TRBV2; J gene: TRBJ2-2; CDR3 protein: ASLNTGELF
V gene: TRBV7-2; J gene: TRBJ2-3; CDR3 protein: ASSLRGGLDTQY
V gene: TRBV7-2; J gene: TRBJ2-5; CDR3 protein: ASSLAGTSQETQY
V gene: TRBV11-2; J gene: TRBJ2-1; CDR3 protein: ASSLGQGAGDEQF
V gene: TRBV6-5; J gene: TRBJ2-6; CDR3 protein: ASSFGMAGANVLT
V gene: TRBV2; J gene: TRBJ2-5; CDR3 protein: ASGQGGAETQY
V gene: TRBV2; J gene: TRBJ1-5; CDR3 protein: ASSTDWERPQH
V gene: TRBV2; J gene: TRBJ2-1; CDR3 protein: ASSRDSPSYNEQF
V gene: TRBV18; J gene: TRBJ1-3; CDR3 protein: ASSPLSGATSGNTIY
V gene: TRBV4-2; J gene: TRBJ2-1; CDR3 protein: ASSQDRIPLEQF
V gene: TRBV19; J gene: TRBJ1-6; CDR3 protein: ASSKTPGQGISPLH
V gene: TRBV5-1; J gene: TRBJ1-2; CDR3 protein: ASSRPGQEGGYT
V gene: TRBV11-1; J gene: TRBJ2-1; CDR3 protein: ASSPQVYGNEQF
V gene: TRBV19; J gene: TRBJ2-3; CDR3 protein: ASISQAGRADTQY
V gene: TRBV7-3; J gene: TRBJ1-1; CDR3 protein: ASSSDSSEAF
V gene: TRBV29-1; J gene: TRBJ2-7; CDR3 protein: SVAGADSYEQY
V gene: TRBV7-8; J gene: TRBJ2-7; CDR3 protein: ASSPGLVEY
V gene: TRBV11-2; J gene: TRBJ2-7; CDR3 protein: ASSTPRSPYEQY
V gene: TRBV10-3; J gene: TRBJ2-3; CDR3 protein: ATRDRDTDTQY
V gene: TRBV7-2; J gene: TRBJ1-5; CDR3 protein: ASSPPDRNNQPQH
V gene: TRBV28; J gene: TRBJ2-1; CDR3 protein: ATAGLAVSNEQF
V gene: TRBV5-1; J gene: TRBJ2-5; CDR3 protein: ASSPQRAGRETQY
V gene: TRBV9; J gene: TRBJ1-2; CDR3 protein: ASSAFSTIQYGYT
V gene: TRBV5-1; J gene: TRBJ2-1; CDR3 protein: ASSLADSYNEQF
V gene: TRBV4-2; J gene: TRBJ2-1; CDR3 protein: ASSQDSASGVYNEQF
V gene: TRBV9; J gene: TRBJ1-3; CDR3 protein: ASSVQGRGGDTIY
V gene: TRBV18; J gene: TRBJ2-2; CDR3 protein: ASSPPGSGVHTGELF
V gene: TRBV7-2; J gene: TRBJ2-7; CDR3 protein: ASSLAGGYEQY
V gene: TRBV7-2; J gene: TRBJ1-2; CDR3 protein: ASSPRQGLIYGYT
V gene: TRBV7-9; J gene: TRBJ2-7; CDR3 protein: ASSPRDRASEQY
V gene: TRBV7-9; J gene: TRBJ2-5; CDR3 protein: ASSYTEETQY
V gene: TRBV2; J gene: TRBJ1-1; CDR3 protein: ASSVEVEPEAF
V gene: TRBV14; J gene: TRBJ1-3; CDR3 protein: ASRPTGGSGNTIY
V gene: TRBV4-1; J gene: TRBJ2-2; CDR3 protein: ASRHNRGTGELF
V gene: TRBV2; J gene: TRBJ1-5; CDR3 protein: ASGKQSYSNQPQH
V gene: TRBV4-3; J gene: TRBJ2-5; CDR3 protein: ASSPGTSSGGVETQY
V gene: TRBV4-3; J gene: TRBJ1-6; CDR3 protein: ASSHRGDTSPLH
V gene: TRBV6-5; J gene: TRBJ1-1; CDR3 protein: ASSPPGGETEAF
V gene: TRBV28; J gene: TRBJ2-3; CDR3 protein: ASTNQAGGATDTQY
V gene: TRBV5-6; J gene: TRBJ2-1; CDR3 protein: ASSVGLAVYNEQF
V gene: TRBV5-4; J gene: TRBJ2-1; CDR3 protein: ASSLGPGNYNEQF
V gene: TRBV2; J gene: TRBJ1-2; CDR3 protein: ASRAGPGYT
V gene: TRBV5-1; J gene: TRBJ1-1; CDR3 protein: ASSPFLGQNTEAF
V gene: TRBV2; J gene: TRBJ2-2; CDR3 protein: ASSHRGLHNGELF
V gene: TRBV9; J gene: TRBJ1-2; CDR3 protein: ASSSSPLDIRGYT
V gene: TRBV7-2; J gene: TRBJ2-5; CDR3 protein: ASSFYPETQY
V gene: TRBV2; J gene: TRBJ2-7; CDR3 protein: ASSEARYEQY
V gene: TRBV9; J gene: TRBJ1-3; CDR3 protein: ASSVDRAGNTIY
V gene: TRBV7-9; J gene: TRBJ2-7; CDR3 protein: ASSPDSAYEQY
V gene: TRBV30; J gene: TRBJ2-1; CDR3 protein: AWKGLDNEQF
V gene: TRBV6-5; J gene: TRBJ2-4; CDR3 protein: ASSSGQSLNIQY
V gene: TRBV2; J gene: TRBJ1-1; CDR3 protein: ASSEGRAGGTEAF
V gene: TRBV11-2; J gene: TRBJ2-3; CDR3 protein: ASSYRADTQY